This T cell receptor (beta chain) was documented in a study of T cells in Graves' hyperthyroidism and ophthalmopathy. This clonotype was seen repeatedly, ten times or more. The CDR3 runs to 16 residues. Germline values: CDR1 SGHVS, CDR2 FQNEAQ. The V and J ends lost 0 bases and 2 bases respectively, with 13 bases between them. Amplification of TCR beta CDR3 regions was performed using RNA transcripts as template. Researchers ran a first-round RT-PCR on the TCR CDR3 using the HTBI primer set. TCRdb re-called the multiplex PCR reads through MiXCR, storing one row per CDR3 protein. The sample shows about 640,000 distinct CDR3 sequences, more than 14% of them seen only once.

The chain links TRBV7-8 to TRBJ1-2; possibly TRBD1 for D (6 bases). The sequenced sample consisted of blood. This receptor was taken from a woman in her 50s with Graves' ophthalmopathy. This CDR3 is CASSLAGLGQNYGYTF. The CDR3, as DNA: TGTGCCAGCAGCTTAGCTGGCCTTGGACAGAACTATGGCTACACCTTC.